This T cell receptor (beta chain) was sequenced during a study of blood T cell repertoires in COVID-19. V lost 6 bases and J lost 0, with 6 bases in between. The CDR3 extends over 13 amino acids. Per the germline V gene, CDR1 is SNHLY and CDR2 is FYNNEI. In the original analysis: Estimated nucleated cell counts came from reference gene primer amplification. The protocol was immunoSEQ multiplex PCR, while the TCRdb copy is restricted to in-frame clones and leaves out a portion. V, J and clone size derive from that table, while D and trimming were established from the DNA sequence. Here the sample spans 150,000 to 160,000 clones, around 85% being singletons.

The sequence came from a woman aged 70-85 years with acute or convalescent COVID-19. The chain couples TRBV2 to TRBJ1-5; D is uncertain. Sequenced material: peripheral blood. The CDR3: CASRLSSNQPQHF. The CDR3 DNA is TGTGCCAGCAGGTTGAGTAGCAATCAGCCCCAGCATTTT.